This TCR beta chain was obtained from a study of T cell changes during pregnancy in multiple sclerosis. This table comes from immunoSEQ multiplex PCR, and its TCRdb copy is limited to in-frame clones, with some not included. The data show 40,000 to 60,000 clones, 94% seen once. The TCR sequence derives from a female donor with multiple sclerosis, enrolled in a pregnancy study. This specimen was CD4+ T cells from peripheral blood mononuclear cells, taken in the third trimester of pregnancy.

The CDR3 is CASSGQQETQYF. In DNA, the CDR3 is TGTGCCAGTAGTGGACAACAAGAGACCCAGTACTTC. This chain connects TRBV19 to TRBJ2-5, with a possible D match to TRBD1 (5 bases). This CDR3 is 12 amino acids long. Between the trimmed V and J ends, which lost 5 bases and 2 bases, there was a span of 6 bases. CDR1 and CDR2 from the germline V gene are LNHDA and SQIVND (reference sequence). The entire variable domain, with the rest obtained from reference TRBV19 and TRBJ2-5, is as follows: DGGITQSPKYLFRKEGQNVTLSCEQNLNHDAMYWYRQDPGQGLRLIYYSQIVNDFQKGDIAEGYSVSREKKESFPLTVTSAQKNPTAFYLCASSGQQETQYFGPGTRLLVL.